Following are 9 T cell receptor beta chains from one sample sequenced in a study of CD8+CD57+ T cells in acquired aplastic anemia. Investigators profiled TCR beta VDJ and CDR3 from genomic DNA template. MiXCR was run by TCRdb on the reads, yielding one entry per CDR3 protein. The sample carries about 160,000 distinct CDR3 sequences, around 40% recorded once. Sequencing was carried out using sorted CD4+, CD8+, or CD8+CD57+ T cells (not recorded which) from PBMCs. The receptor source for this set is a human donor in good health.

As to this clonotype: Its ends do not fully match the called genes, so a read error is possible. CDR3 sequence reads: CSAIQGLGNTEAFF. In DNA, the CDR3 is TGCAGCGCTATCCAGGGTTTAGGGAACACTGAAGCTTTCTTT. The chain couples TRBV20-1 to TRBJ1-1; D may be TRBD1 (5 bases). The CDR3 is made up of 14 amino acids. Per germline, CDR1 DFQATT and CDR2 SNEGSKA (reference sequence).

This clonotype was picked up many times. The chain couples TRBV6-2 or TRBV6-3 to TRBJ1-1; D unclear. CDR1 MNHEY and CDR2 SVGEGT come from the germline V gene. The V gene lost 7 bases and the J gene lost 0 bases, with 12 bases spanning the gap. The CDR3 sequence is 14 residues long. The CDR3 spells CASTMGPMNTEAFF. DNA for the CDR3: TGTGCCAGCACTATGGGTCCAATGAACACTGAAGCTTTCTTT.

This clonotype appeared many times. The chain recombines TRBV5-1 with TRBJ2-7; D is possibly TRBD1 or TRBD2 (5 bases each). V lost 0 bases, J lost 6 bases, and 16 bases lay in between. CDR3 length equals 15 residues. The V gene's germline CDR1 is SGHRS and CDR2 YFSETQ. The DNA of the CDR3 is TGCGCCAGCAGCTTGGGGGGACGGAACTATGCCGAGCAGTACTTC. It is translated as CASSLGGRNYAEQYF.

This clonotype was seen repeatedly, ten times or more. The chain combines TRBV7-2 with TRBJ2-3, with D unclear. Trimming left V 5 bases short and J 1 base short, with 13 bases between. The germline gives CDR1 SGHTA, CDR2 FQGNSA. The CDR3 spans 15 residues. CDR3 sequence: CASSLGFYGTDTQYF. The CDR3 coding sequence is TGTGCCAGCAGCCTAGGGTTTTACGGCACAGATACGCAGTATTTT.

This clonotype was recorded many times. This chain uses TRBV7-9 with TRBJ1-2; D is uncertain. V was shortened by 4 bases and J by 0 bases, with 15 bases between the two germline ends. In germline, CDR1 is SEHNR, CDR2 FQNEAQ (reference sequence). The length of the CDR3 is 16 residues. The CDR3 reads CASSSTQATPNYGYTF. CDR3 sequence (DNA): TGTGCCAGCAGCTCCACGCAGGCAACCCCTAACTATGGCTACACCTTC.

At least ten counts were recorded for this clonotype. This sequence joins TRBV9 and TRBJ1-1; D possibly corresponds to TRBD1 (5 bases). CDR1 SGDLS and CDR2 YYNGEE come from the germline V gene. Trimming removed 4 bases from V and 4 bases from J, with 14 bases in between. This CDR3 has 14 amino acids. CDR3 loop: CASSSWPQGTEAFF. The CDR3 nucleotides read TGTGCCAGCAGCTCCTGGCCGCAGGGCACTGAAGCTTTCTTT.

This chain uses TRBV18 with TRBJ1-1; 9 bases are shared with TRBD1. Trimming removed 4 bases from V and 7 bases from J; junction bases left unmatched: 16. This CDR3 contains 17 residues. Germline V gene sequence: CDR1 KGHSH, CDR2 LQKENI. The CDR3 loop is CASSLFSTGTGTLEAFF. CDR3 sequence (DNA): TGTGCCAGCTCACTTTTTTCCACCGGGACAGGGACTCTTGAAGCTTTCTTT.

A word on this clonotype: A much larger clone differs by one base, so this may be a read error. CDR3 sequence (DNA): TGCGGGTCTAGCGGCGCCTACAATCAGCAGTTCTTC. Its protein product is CGSSGAYNQQFF. The chain joins TRBV20-1 to TRBJ2-1, with 7 bases that match TRBD2. The V gene's germline CDR1 is DFQATT and CDR2 SNEGSKA (reference sequence). This CDR3 has 12 amino acids.

The sample holds many counts of this clonotype. This rearrangement joins TRBV14 to TRBJ2-2; no clear D gene. V dropped 6 bases and J dropped 0 bases, with 17 bases sitting between them. CDR1 SGHDN and CDR2 FVKESK come from the germline V gene. The CDR3 sequence is 17 residues long. In DNA form, the CDR3 reads TGTGCCAGCAGTCGATATATGGGTAAAGCGAACACCGGGGAGCTGTTTTTT. It codes for CASSRYMGKANTGELFF.